These 23 T cell receptor beta chains share one sample of origin, sequenced in a study of shared clonotypes between healthy human individuals. Assay used: immunoSEQ multiplex PCR; TCRdb lists only in-frame clones, some missing. The sample yields about a million clones, around 75% seen once. The sequenced material came from memory CD4+ T cells sorted from blood. Noted subset: CD45RA-negative fraction. These receptors all stem from a man between 18 and 35 years old in good health.

V gene TRBV18 combines with J gene TRBJ2-2; D uncertain. CDR3 length: 14 amino acids. Trimming removed 2 bases at V and 0 bases at J, with 4 bases between. Germline assignment: CDR1 KGHSH and CDR2 LQKENI. CDR3 sequence: CASSPNSNTGELFF. The CDR3 nucleotides read TGTGCCAGCTCACCAAATTCGAACACCGGGGAGCTGTTTTTT.

In regard to this clone: Just one base apart from a much larger clone, this may be a read error. The same CDR3 is also encoded by other DNA sequences in this sample. This chain connects TRBV5-1 to TRBJ1-3; D call uncertain. This CDR3 has 16 residues. The V gene's germline CDR1 is SGHRS and CDR2 YFSETQ. Here the CDR3 DNA reads TGCGCCAGCAGTTTGGAGCCCTTAAACTCTGGAAACACCATATATTTT. This translates into CASSLEPLNSGNTIYF. Complete variable domain (other parts from reference TRBV5-1 and TRBJ1-3): KAGVTQTPRYLIKTRGQQVTLSCSPISGHRSVSWYQQTPGQGLQFLFEYFSETQRNKGNFPGRFSGRQFSNSRSEMNVSTLELGDSALYLCASSLEPLNSGNTIYFGEGSWLTVV.

The V and J genes are TRBV6-1 and TRBJ1-4; TRBD1 might be the D (6 bases). This CDR3 spans 15 amino acids. Trimming stripped 1 base from V and 4 bases from J, with 10 bases between. Germline-derived CDR1 and CDR2 are MNHNS and SASEGT. The CDR3 spells CASSEGQALNEKLFF. The CDR3 DNA sequence: TGTGCCAGCAGTGAAGGACAGGCTCTTAATGAAAAACTGTTTTTT.

The chain couples TRBV18 to TRBJ2-7; 7 nucleotides agree with TRBD1. This CDR3 contains 16 residues. Germline-derived CDR1 and CDR2 are KGHSH and LQKENI. V dropped 3 bases and J dropped 0; count of bases not matched to a gene: 8. The CDR3 region has the DNA TGTGCCAGCTCACCTAAGACAGGGACCCTCTCCTACGAGCAGTACTTC. This codes for CASSPKTGTLSYEQYF.

The chain is built from TRBV2 and TRBJ2-5; D gene unclear. Judging by the DNA end, TRBJ2-7 fits better; the J call may be wrong. Germline V lookup: CDR1 SNHLY, CDR2 FYNNEI. The CDR3 covers 12 residues. The CDR3 sequence: CASWAQMYEQYF. The CDR3 DNA sequence: TGTGCCAGCTGGGCCCAAATGTACGAGCAGTACTTC.

The chain employs TRBV19 and TRBJ1-5; 11 bases map to TRBD1. The CDR3 extends over 16 amino acids. V was clipped by 9 bases and J by 8 bases; unmatched bases: 15. CDR1 and CDR2 from the germline V gene are LNHDA and SQIVND (reference sequence). CDR3 sequence: CASSGRGQGGRKPQHF. The DNA for the CDR3 is TGTGCCAGCTCCGGGAGGGGACAGGGGGGGAGGAAGCCCCAGCATTTT.

The rearrangement joins TRBV5-1 to TRBJ2-3; tentatively, D is TRBD2 (5 bases). Looked up from germline, CDR1 is SGHRS and CDR2 is YFSETQ. This CDR3 spans 12 amino acids. The germline V and J ends were trimmed by 5 bases and 4 bases, with 8 bases remaining between them. The CDR3 sequence is CASRSSSDTQYF. Written as DNA, the CDR3 is TGCGCCAGCAGGTCTAGCTCAGATACGCAGTATTTT.

This clone was detected ten times or more. The V call is TRBV9, the J call TRBJ2-2; no firm D call. V was trimmed by 4 bases and J by 7 bases, leaving 11 bases between them. This CDR3 contains 13 residues. Germline-derived CDR1 and CDR2 are SGDLS and YYNGEE. The CDR3 sequence is CASSQMGIGELFF. CDR3 nucleotide sequence: TGTGCCAGCAGCCAGATGGGGATCGGGGAGCTGTTTTTT.

The V and J genes are TRBV7-3 and TRBJ1-2; D is undetermined. CDR1 and CDR2 (germline): SGHTA, FQGTGA. Trimming removed 5 bases at V and 6 bases at J, with 13 bases between. CDR3 length: 13 residues. The CDR3 loop reads CASSPAPGNGYTF. CDR3 DNA sequence: TGTGCCAGCAGCCCGGCCCCCGGGAATGGCTACACCTTC.

The V gene is TRBV11-3, the J gene TRBJ2-2; D is uncertain. Looked up from germline, CDR1 is SGHNT and CDR2 is YENEEA. CDR3 length: 17 amino acids. The V and J ends lost 1 base and 4 bases respectively, with 16 bases between them. The CDR3 region has the DNA TGTGCCAGCAGCTTAGGTTTGGGCAGAGGTAGCACCGGGGAGCTGTTTTTT. This encodes CASSLGLGRGSTGELFF.

The rearrangement joins TRBV6-1 to TRBJ1-5; TRBD1 agrees at 8 bases. Trimming at V came to 6 bases and at J to 0 bases, leaving 16 bases not matched to a gene. Germline CDR1 MNHNS, CDR2 SASEGT. CDR3 size: 19 residues. This CDR3 reads CASREQGGLGGSSNQPQHF. The DNA for the CDR3 is TGTGCCAGCAGGGAACAGGGGGGTCTTGGTGGCTCTAGCAATCAGCCCCAGCATTTT.

This clone was counted a single time. The sample contains more than one DNA sequence encoding this CDR3. V usage is TRBV11-3 and J usage is TRBJ2-5; 10 bases map to TRBD2. CDR3 length: 14 residues. CDR1 is SGHNT, CDR2 YENEEA, per germline. V gave up 6 bases and J gave up 2 bases; unmatched junction bases: 3. CDR3 region: CASSPGLAQETQYF. In DNA, the CDR3 is TGTGCCAGCAGTCCGGGACTAGCGCAAGAGACCCAGTACTTC.

V gene TRBV28 combines with J gene TRBJ1-5; 10 bases map to TRBD1. Per germline, CDR1 MDHEN and CDR2 SYDVKM. V dropped 3 bases and J dropped 7; count of bases not matched to a gene: 12. This CDR3 contains 17 residues. CDR3 amino acids: CASSLTGQGVARQPQHF. In DNA form, the CDR3 reads TGTGCCAGCAGTTTGACTGGACAGGGGGTGGCTAGGCAGCCCCAGCATTTT. The full variable domain, in which reference TRBV28 and TRBJ1-5 provide the parts outside the CDR3, is DVKVTQSSRYLVKRTGEKVFLECVQDMDHENMFWYRQDPGLGLRLIYFSYDVKMKEKGDIPEGYSVSREKKERFSLILESASTNQTSMYLCASSLTGQGVARQPQHFGDGTRLSIL.

The CDR3 sequence is CASSSQGFNYGYTF. CDR3 bases: TGTGCCAGCAGCTCCCAGGGATTCAACTATGGCTACACCTTC. The J gene is TRBJ1-2, the V gene TRBV7-2; D is possibly TRBD1 (5 bases). The V and J ends lost 4 bases and 2 bases respectively, with 11 bases between them. This CDR3 has 14 amino acids. Germline assignment: CDR1 SGHTA and CDR2 FQGNSA.

The chain employs TRBV5-8 and TRBJ2-1, with D perhaps TRBD2 (6 bases). The CDR3 is made up of 14 amino acids. The germline V gene has CDR1 SGHTS and CDR2 YDEGEE. V lost 2 bases, J lost 5 bases, and 11 bases lay in between. The CDR3 sequence is CASSFTGAHNEQFF. The DNA of the CDR3 is TGTGCCAGCAGCTTTACGGGAGCACACAATGAGCAGTTCTTC.

In this sample, this clone turned up many times. The chain uses TRBV12-5 and TRBJ1-1, with no clear D. The CDR3 is 11 amino acids. The germline CDR1 and CDR2 sequences are LGHNT and FRNRAP. V was pared by 3 bases and J by 10 bases, with 9 bases between. CDR3 sequence reads: CASGFPHGAFF. The CDR3 DNA is TGTGCTAGTGGTTTCCCCCACGGAGCTTTCTTT.

The genes are TRBV5-6 and TRBJ2-7; 14 positions match TRBD2. With V trimmed by 3 bases and J by 1 base, 9 bases remained unmatched. The CDR3 spans 18 residues. Germline CDR1 is SGHDT and CDR2 is YYEEEE. CDR3 in amino acids: CASSSVGTSGGVSYEQYF. CDR3 in DNA: TGTGCCAGCAGCTCCGTAGGGACTAGCGGGGGTGTTTCCTACGAGCAGTACTTC. Together with reference TRBV5-6 and TRBJ2-7, the CDR3 gives the full variable domain: DAGVTQSPTHLIKTRGQQVTLRCSPKSGHDTVSWYQQALGQGPQFIFQYYEEEERQRGNFPDRFSGHQFPNYSSELNVNALLLGDSALYLCASSSVGTSGGVSYEQYFGPGTRLTVT.

The rearrangement uses TRBV7-9 and TRBJ2-7, with TRBD2 matching over 7 bases. This CDR3 contains 12 residues. Germline values: CDR1 SEHNR, CDR2 FQNEAQ (reference sequence). J gave up 6 bases and V 4 bases, and 3 bases lay outside the gene matches. The CDR3 loop is CASSYRTSEQYF. In nucleotides, the CDR3 is TGTGCCAGCAGCTACAGGACTAGCGAGCAGTACTTC.

The genes are TRBV6-5 and TRBJ2-5; D call uncertain. This CDR3 is 15 amino acids long. Germline lookup yields CDR1 MNHEY and CDR2 SVGAGI. Trimming removed 2 bases at V and 0 bases at J, with 10 bases between. The CDR3 DNA reads TGTGCCAGCAGTTACGCTCTAGGTAACCAAGAGACCCAGTACTTC. Protein sequence: CASSYALGNQETQYF.

To note about this clone: Other DNA sequences in this specimen translate into the identical CDR3. This rearrangement joins TRBV5-1 to TRBJ2-7; D is undetermined. Germline CDR1 and CDR2: SGHRS and YFSETQ. The CDR3 totals 15 residues. The V end lost 0 bases, the J end lost 0 bases, and 10 bases lay between the germline ends. CDR3 protein: CASSLAGPSSYEQYF. Here the CDR3 DNA reads TGCGCCAGCAGCTTGGCCGGGCCCAGCTCCTACGAGCAGTACTTC.

The chain couples TRBV21-1 to TRBJ2-7; TRBD1 is the table's D call and was not checked against the DNA. TRBV21-1 is an annotated pseudogene. The CDR3 loop spans 15 amino acids. The CDR3 nucleotides read TGTGCCAGCAGCAAACGGCAGGGGCCCCCCTACGAGCAGTACTTC. The encoded protein is CASSKRQGPPYEQYF.

The chain has TRBV2 and TRBJ1-6, with D tentatively TRBD1 (5 bases). With 3 bases removed from V and 9 bases from J, the gap between germline ends came to 21 bases. Germline V CDR1 and CDR2: SNHLY, FYNNEI. The CDR3 spans 17 residues. CDR3 bases: TGTGCCAGCAGTGATCCCGGTCGTGGGGGTTGGGGTTCACCCCTCCACTTT. Protein sequence: CASSDPGRGGWGSPLHF. The full variable domain, in which reference TRBV2 and TRBJ1-6 provide the parts outside the CDR3, is EPEVTQTPSHQVTQMGQEVILRCVPISNHLYFYWYRQILGQKVEFLVSFYNNEISEKSEIFDDQFSVERPDGSNFTLKIRSTKLEDSAMYFCASSDPGRGGWGSPLHFGNGTRLTVT.

The chain uses TRBV6-1 and TRBJ1-2; D is uncertain. V was cut by 6 bases and J by 3 bases, with 2 bases left in between. CDR1 MNHNS and CDR2 SASEGT come from the germline V gene. The CDR3 loop spans 10 amino acids. In nucleotides, the CDR3 is TGTGCCAGCAGACACTATGGCTACACCTTC. Translation: CASRHYGYTF.